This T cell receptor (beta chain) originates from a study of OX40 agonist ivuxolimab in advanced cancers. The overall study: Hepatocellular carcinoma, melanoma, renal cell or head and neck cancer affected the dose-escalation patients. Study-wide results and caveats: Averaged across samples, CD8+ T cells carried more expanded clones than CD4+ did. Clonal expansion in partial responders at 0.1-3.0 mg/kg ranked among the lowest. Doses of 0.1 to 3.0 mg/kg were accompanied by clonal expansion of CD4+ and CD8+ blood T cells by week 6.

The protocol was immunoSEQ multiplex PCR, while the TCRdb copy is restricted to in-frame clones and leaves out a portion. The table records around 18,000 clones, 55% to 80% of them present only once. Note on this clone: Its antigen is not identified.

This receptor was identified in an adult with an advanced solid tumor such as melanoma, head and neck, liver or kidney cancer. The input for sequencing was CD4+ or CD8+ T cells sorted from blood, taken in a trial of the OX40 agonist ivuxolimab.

CDR3 nucleotides: TGTGCCAGCAGCTTGCCGGGGGCCGAGGATACGCAGTATTTT. Protein product: CASSLPGAEDTQYF. The chain has TRBV5-4 and TRBJ2-3; possibly TRBD1 or TRBD2 for D (6 bases each). V lost 1 base and J 6 bases, leaving 12 bases between the germline ends. CDR3 length: 14 amino acids. Germline loops: CDR1 SGHNT, CDR2 YYREEE (reference sequence).